The clone carrying this T cell receptor beta chain has just a few counts. Within the sample, other DNA sequences also encode this same CDR3. Germline assignment: CDR1 SNHLY and CDR2 FYNNEI. V lost 5 bases to trimming and J lost 1 base; unmatched junction nucleotides: 1. CDR3 length: 15 residues. The source of the sample is a study of blood T cell repertoires in COVID-19. Original data processing: The assay estimated nucleated cells by amplifying reference gene primers. Generated by immunoSEQ multiplex PCR, the TCRdb table keeps only in-frame clones and is missing some. Clone size and V and J calls were adopted from that table, with D and trimming inferred from the DNA. The sample contains around 120,000 clones, around 80% of which appear only once.

Sequenced material: peripheral blood. This rearrangement joins TRBV2 to TRBJ2-3, with 12 positions matching TRBD2. This receptor was taken from a man between 65 and 79 years old with acute or convalescent COVID-19. The CDR3 region has the DNA TGTGCCAGCAGTCGGACTAGCGGGGGCACAGATACGCAGTATTTT. Translated: CASSRTSGGTDTQYF.